Shown below are 2 T cell receptor beta chains from a single sample sequenced in a study of blood T cell repertoires in COVID-19. The protocol was immunoSEQ multiplex PCR, while the TCRdb copy is restricted to in-frame clones and leaves out a portion. The sample carries about 190,000 clones, more than 60% recorded once. The sample taken for sequencing was peripheral blood. The receptors shown here come from a man between 50 and 59 years old who had recovered from COVID-19.

The chain uses TRBV7-7 and TRBJ2-2, with a tentative D call TRBD2 (5 bases). V dropped 4 bases and J dropped 5 bases, with 11 bases sitting between them. The germline gives CDR1 SSHAT, CDR2 FNYEAQ (reference sequence). The length of the CDR3 is 14 residues. The CDR3 DNA reads TGTGCCAGCAGCTCCACACCGGGAACCGGGGAGCTGTTTTTT. Translated: CASSSTPGTGELFF.

The chain has TRBV9 and TRBJ2-5, with 8 bases matching TRBD2. This CDR3 has 16 residues. The J segment lost 5 bases and the V segment lost 1 base, leaving 10 bases of the junction unmatched. CDR1 and CDR2 (germline): SGDLS, YYNGEE. CDR3 bases: TGTGCCAGCAGCGTACAGTCGGGAGGGCCATGGGAGACCCAGTACTTC. Translating gives CASSVQSGGPWETQYF.